This paragraph covers one T cell receptor (beta chain) sequence. The sample comes from a study of immune evolution from preneoplasia to lung adenocarcinoma. Clones were read by immunoSEQ multiplex PCR, and TCRdb kept only the in-frame ones, dropping some. The top ten clones hold roughly 5% of a sample with some 3,400 clones, around 80% of them seen once. The sequenced material came from FFPE lung adenocarcinoma in situ tissue. The clonotype comes from a person aged 65 to 85 with lung adenocarcinoma.

The CDR3 DNA reads TGTGCCAGTACAAGTAACAATCAGCCCCAGCATTTT. Translation gives CASTSNNQPQHF. V gene TRBV19 combines with J gene TRBJ1-5; D uncertain. Between the trimmed V and J ends, which lost 7 bases and 3 bases, there was a span of 7 bases. CDR1 is LNHDA, CDR2 SQIVND, per germline (reference sequence). The CDR3 is 12 residues long. The full variable domain, in which reference TRBV19 and TRBJ1-5 provide the parts outside the CDR3, is DGGITQSPKYLFRKEGQNVTLSCEQNLNHDAMYWYRQDPGQGLRLIYYSQIVNDFQKGDIAEGYSVSREKKESFPLTVTSAQKNPTAFYLCASTSNNQPQHFGDGTRLSIL.